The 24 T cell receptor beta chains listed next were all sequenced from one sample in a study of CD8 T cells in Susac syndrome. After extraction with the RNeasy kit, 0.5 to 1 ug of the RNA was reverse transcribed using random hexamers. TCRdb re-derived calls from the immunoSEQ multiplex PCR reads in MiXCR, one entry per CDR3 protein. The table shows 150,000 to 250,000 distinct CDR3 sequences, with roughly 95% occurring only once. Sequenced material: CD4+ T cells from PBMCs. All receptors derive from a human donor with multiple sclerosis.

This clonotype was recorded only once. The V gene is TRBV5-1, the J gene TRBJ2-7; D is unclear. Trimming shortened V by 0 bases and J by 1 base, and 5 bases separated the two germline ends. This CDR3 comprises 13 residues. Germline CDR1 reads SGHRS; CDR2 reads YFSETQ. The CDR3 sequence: CASSLEESYEQYF. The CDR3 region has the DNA TGCGCCAGCAGCTTGGAGGAGTCCTACGAGCAGTACTTC.

The CDR3 sequence: CASSFESVQFF. Written as DNA, the CDR3 is TGTGCCAGCAGCTTCGAGAGCGTGCAGTTCTTC. This sequence joins TRBV14 and TRBJ2-1; no clear D gene. CDR1 is SGHDN, CDR2 FVKESK, per germline. The CDR3 sequence is 11 residues long. V was trimmed by 5 bases and J by 12 bases, leaving 11 bases between them. Full variable domain (outside the CDR3, taken from reference TRBV14 and TRBJ2-1): EAGVTQFPSHSVIEKGQTVTLRCDPISGHDNLYWYRRVMGKEIKFLLHFVKESKQDESGMPNNRFLAERTGGTYSTLKVQPAELEDSGVYFCASSFESVQFFGPGTRLTVL.

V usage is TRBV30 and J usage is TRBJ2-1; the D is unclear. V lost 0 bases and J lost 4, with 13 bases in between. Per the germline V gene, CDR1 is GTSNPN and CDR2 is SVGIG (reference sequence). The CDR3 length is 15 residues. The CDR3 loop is CAWSVGGPSYNEQFF. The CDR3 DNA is TGTGCCTGGAGTGTAGGTGGGCCGTCTTACAATGAGCAGTTCTTC.

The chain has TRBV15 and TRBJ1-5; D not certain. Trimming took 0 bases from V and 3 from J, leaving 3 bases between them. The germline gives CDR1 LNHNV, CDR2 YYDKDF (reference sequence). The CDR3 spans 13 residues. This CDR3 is CATSRDINQPQHF. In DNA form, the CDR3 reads TGTGCCACCAGCAGAGATATCAATCAGCCCCAGCATTTT.

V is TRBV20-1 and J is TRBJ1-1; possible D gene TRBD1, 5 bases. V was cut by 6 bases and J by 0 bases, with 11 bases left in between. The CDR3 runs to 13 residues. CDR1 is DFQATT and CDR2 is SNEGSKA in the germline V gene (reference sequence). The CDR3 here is CSATDSMNTEAFF. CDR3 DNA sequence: TGCAGTGCCACCGACAGCATGAACACTGAAGCTTTCTTT.

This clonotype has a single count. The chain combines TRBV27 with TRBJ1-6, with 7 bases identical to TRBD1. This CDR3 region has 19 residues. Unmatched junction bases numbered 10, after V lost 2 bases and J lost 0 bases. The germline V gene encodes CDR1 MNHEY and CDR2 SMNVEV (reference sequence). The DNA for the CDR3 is TGTGCCAGCAGTTTAGCGCGACAGGGAATAAGCTCCTATAATTCACCCCTCCACTTT. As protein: CASSLARQGISSYNSPLHF.

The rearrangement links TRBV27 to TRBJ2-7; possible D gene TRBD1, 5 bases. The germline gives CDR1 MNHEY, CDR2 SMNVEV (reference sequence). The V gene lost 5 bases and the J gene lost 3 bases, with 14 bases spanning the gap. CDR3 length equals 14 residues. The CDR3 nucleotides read TGTGCCAGCAGTGTCCGGGTGGGGCTCTACGAGCAGTACTTC. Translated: CASSVRVGLYEQYF.

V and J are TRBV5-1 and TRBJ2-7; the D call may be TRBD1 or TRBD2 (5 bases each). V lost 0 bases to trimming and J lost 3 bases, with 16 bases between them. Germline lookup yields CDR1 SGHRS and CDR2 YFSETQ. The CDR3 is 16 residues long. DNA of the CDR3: TGCGCCAGCAGCTTGGGCCTCGGGACCAAAGACTACGAGCAGTACTTC. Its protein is CASSLGLGTKDYEQYF.

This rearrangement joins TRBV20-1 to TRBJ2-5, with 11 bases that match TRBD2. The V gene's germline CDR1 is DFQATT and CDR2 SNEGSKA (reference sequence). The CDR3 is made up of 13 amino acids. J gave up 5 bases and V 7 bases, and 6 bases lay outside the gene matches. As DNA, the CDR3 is TGCAGTGTTCCGACTAGCGGGACGGAGACCCAGTACTTC. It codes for CSVPTSGTETQYF.

CDR3 sequence: CSADGVGGIDGYTF. In nucleotides, the CDR3 is TGCAGTGCAGACGGGGTGGGGGGCATTGATGGCTACACCTTC. The V gene is TRBV20-1, the J gene TRBJ1-2; the D gene is possibly TRBD1 (6 bases). The CDR3 is 14 amino acids. Germline V lookup: CDR1 DFQATT, CDR2 SNEGSKA (reference sequence). V lost 6 bases and J lost 6, with 20 bases in between.

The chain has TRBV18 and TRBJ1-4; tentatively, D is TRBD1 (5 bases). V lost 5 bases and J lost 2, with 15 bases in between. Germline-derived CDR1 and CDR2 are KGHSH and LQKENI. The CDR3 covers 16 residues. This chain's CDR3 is CASSTMGLGTNEKLFF. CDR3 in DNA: TGTGCCAGCTCAACAATGGGGCTTGGCACTAATGAAAAACTGTTTTTT.

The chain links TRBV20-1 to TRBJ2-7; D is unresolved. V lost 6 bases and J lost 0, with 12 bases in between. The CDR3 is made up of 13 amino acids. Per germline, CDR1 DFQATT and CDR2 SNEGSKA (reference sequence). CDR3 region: CSAPDHRSYEQYF. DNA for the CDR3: TGCAGTGCACCGGACCACCGCTCCTACGAGCAGTACTTC.

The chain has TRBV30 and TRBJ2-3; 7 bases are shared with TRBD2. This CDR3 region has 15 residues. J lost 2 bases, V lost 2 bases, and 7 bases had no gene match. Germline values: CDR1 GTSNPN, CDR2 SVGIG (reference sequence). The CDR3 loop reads CAWSFPSGFTDTQYF. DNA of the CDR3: TGTGCCTGGAGTTTTCCTAGCGGATTCACAGATACGCAGTATTTT.

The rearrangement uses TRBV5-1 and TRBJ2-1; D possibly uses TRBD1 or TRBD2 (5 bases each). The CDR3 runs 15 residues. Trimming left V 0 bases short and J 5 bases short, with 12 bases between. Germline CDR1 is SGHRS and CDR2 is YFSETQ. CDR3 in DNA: TGCGCCAGCAGCTTGGGGGGGAACACGAACAATGAGCAGTTCTTC. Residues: CASSLGGNTNNEQFF.

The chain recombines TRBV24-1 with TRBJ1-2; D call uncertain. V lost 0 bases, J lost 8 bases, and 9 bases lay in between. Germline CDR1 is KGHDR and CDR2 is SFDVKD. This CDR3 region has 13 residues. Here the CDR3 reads CATSDLPRGGYTF. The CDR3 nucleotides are TGTGCCACCAGTGATTTGCCTAGAGGGGGCTACACCTTC.

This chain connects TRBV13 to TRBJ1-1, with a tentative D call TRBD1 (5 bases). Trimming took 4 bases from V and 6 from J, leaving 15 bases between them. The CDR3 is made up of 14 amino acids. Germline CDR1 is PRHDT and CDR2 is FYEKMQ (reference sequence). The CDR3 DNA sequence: TGTGCCAGCAGCTCCCCCGGGACGTGGGCTGAAGCTTTCTTT. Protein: CASSSPGTWAEAFF.

The CDR3 sequence is CASSQVTGAYGYTF. The CDR3 nucleotides are TGCGCCAGCAGCCAAGTGACAGGGGCCTATGGCTACACCTTC. This chain links TRBV4-1 with TRBJ1-2, with TRBD1 matching 8 bases. The J segment lost 4 bases and the V segment lost 1 base, leaving 2 bases of the junction unmatched. The CDR3 loop spans 14 amino acids. Germline V gene lookup returns CDR1 MGHRA and CDR2 YSYEKL.

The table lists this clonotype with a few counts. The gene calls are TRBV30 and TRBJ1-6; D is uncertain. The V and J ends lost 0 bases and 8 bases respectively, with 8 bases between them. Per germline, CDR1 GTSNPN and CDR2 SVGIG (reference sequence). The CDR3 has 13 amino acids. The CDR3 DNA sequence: TGTGCCTGGAGTGTGGCCGGGGATTCACCCCTCCACTTT. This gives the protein CAWSVAGDSPLHF.

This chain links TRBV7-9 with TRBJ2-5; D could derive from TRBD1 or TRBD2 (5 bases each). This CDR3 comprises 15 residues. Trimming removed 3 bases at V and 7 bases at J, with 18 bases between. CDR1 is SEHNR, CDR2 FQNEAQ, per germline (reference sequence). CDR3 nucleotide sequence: TGTGCCAGCAGCTTCATACCGGGACGGAGCATGACCCAGTACTTC. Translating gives CASSFIPGRSMTQYF.

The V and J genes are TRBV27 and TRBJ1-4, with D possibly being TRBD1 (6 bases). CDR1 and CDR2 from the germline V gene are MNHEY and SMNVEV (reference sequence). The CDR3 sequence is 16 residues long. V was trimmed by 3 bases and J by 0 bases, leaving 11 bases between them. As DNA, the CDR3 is TGTGCCAGCAGTTTCTTACAGGGAGCAACTAATGAAAAACTGTTTTTT. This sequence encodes CASSFLQGATNEKLFF. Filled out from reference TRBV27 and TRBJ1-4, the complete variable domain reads EAQVTQNPRYLITVTGKKLTVTCSQNMNHEYMSWYRQDPGLGLRQIYYSMNVEVTDKGDVPEGYKVSRKEKRNFPLILESPSPNQTSLYFCASSFLQGATNEKLFFGSGTQLSVL.

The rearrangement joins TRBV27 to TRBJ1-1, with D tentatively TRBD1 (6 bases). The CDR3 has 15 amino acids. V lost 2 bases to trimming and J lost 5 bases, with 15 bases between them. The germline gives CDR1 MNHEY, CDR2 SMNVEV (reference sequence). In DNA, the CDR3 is TGTGCCAGCAGTTTACGGGGGCCGGGAGAAACTGAAGCTTTCTTT. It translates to CASSLRGPGETEAFF.

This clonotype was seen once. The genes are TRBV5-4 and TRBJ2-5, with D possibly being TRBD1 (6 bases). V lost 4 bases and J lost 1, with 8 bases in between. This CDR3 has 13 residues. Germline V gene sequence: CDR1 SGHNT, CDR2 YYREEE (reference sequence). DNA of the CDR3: TGTGCCAGCAGCGTGACAGGCCAAGAGACCCAGTACTTC. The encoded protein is CASSVTGQETQYF.

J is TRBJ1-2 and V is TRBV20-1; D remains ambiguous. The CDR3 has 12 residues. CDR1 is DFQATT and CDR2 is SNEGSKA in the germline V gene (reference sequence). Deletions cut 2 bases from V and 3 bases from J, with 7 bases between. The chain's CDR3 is CSARHLHYGYTF. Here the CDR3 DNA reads TGCAGTGCTAGACACCTACACTATGGCTACACCTTC.

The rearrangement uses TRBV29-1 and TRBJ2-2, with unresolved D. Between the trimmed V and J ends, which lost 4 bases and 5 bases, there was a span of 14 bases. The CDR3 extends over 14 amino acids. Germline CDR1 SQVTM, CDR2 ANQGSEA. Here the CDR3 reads CSVVVPAQTGELFF. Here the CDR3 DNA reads TGCAGCGTTGTAGTTCCCGCACAGACCGGGGAGCTGTTTTTT.